This entry is about one T cell receptor beta chain. Random hexamers primed reverse transcription of 0.5 to 1 ug RNA. TCRdb analysed the immunoSEQ multiplex PCR reads with MiXCR anew, one entry per CDR3 protein. The table lists 75,000 to 100,000 distinct CDR3 sequences, over 85% of them singletons. This sample is drawn from a study of CD8 T cells in Susac syndrome. V trimming: 5 bases; J trimming: 0 bases; junction bases outside the gene matches: 7. The CDR3 runs 15 residues. From germline, CDR1 is SGHTA and CDR2 FQGTGA. Each Susac syndrome patient had definite or probable disease by recently defined criteria.

The sequence came from a human donor with Susac syndrome. The chain couples TRBV7-3 to TRBJ2-7; 7 nucleotides line up with TRBD1. Sequencing was performed on CD8+ T cells from PBMCs. The CDR3 DNA reads TGTGCCAGCAGCCTAGAAGGGGGCGGCTCCTACGAGCAGTACTTC. It encodes CASSLEGGGSYEQYF.